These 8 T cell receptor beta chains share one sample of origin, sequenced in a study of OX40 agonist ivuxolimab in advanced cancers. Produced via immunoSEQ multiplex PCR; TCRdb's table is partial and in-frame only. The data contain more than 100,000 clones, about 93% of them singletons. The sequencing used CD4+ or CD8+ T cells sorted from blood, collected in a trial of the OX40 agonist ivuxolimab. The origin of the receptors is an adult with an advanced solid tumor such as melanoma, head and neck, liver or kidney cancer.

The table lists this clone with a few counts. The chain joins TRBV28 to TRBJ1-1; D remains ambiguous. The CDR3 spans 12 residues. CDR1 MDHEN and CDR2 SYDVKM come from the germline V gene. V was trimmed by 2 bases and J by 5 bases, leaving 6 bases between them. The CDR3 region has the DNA TGTGCCAGCAGTTTACGGTGGACTGAAGCTTTCTTT. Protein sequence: CASSLRWTEAFF.

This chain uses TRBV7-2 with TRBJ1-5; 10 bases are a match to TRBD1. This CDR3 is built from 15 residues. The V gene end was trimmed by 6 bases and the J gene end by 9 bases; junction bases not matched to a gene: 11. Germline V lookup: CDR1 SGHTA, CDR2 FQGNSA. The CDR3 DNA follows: TGTGCCAGCAGAATGGGACAGGGGAGGGGGTGGCCCCAGCATTTT. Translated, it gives CASRMGQGRGWPQHF.

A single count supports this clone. Here the CDR3 DNA reads TGTGCCAGCTCACCTCTTTCCGGGGAAGCTTTCTTT. Its translation: CASSPLSGEAFF. The rearrangement joins TRBV18 to TRBJ1-1; D remains unclear. Trimming stripped 3 bases from V and 8 bases from J, with 10 bases between. CDR1 is KGHSH, CDR2 LQKENI, per germline. This CDR3 is 12 amino acids long.

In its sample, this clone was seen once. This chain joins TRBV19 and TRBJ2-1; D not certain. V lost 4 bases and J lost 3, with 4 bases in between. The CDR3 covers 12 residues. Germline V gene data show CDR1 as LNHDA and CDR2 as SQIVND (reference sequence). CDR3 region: CASSRDYNEQFF. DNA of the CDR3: TGTGCCAGTAGTAGGGACTACAATGAGCAGTTCTTC.

The DNA for the CDR3 is TGTGCCAGCTCATTAGCCCCCAGCTCTGGGGCCAACGTCCTGACTTTC. Translating it yields CASSLAPSSGANVLTF. V and J are TRBV18 and TRBJ2-6; D gene uncertain. This CDR3 has 16 amino acids. Germline CDR1 and CDR2: KGHSH and LQKENI. V lost 5 bases, J lost 0 bases, and 11 bases lay in between.

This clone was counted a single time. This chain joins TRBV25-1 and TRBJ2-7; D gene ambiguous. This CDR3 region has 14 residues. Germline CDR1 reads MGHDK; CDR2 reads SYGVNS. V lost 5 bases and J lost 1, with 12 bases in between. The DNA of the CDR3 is TGTGCCAGCAGTCGACATAGTGTATCCTACGAGCAGTACTTC. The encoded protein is CASSRHSVSYEQYF.

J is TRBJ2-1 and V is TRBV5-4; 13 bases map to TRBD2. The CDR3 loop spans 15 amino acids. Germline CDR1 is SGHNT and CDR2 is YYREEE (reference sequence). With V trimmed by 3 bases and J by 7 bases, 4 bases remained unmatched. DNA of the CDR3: TGTGCCAGCAGCTCTTGGACTAGCGGGAGTAATGAGCAGTTCTTC. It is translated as CASSSWTSGSNEQFF.

Here the CDR3 reads CASSLRGIDQPQHF. The CDR3 region has the DNA TGTGCCAGCAGCTTAAGGGGAATAGATCAGCCCCAGCATTTT. The chain uses TRBV7-2 and TRBJ1-5; a weak D match, TRBD1 (5 bases). Trimming took off 2 bases at V and 5 bases at J, with 10 bases between the two ends. This CDR3 is 14 amino acids long. The germline gives CDR1 SGHTA, CDR2 FQGNSA.